These 20 T cell receptor beta chains came from one sample sequenced in a study of PD-1 blockade in classical Hodgkin lymphoma (dated by TCRdb to about 2020). The protocol used for the library was the immunoSEQ multiplex PCR assay. TCRdb mirrors the immuneACCESS table, restricted to in-frame sequences. Some clones are absent from its copies; in checked studies, under half trace to an unresolved V gene, and the reason for the others is unknown. The table for this sample lists about 13,000 clones; approximately 90% of them were counted only once. Approximately 22% of the sample comes from the top ten. In the paper's terms, the time point label means: cycle 1 day 1 (C1D1), immediately before nivolumab initiation. Relapse after autologous stem cell transplantation had occurred in all trial patients, and cohorts A, B and C were distinguished by prior brentuximab vedotin exposure. This sample comprised peripheral blood mononuclear cells (PBMCs), obtained at baseline. The receptors were sampled from a human donor with classical Hodgkin lymphoma.

The CDR3 is CASSVVAGEDTEAFF. Here the CDR3 DNA reads TGTGCCAGCAGCGTAGTGGCAGGGGAGGACACTGAAGCTTTCTTT. This chain connects TRBV9 to TRBJ1-1, with D perhaps matching TRBD1 (6 bases). CDR1 is SGDLS, CDR2 YYNGEE, per germline. V was clipped by 0 bases and J by 3 bases, with 12 bases between them. This CDR3 has 15 residues.

The genes are TRBV21-1 and TRBJ2-1. TRBV21-1 is a known pseudogene. The CDR3 totals 16 residues. CDR3 residues: CASSKKDRRSHNEQFF. CDR3 nucleotides: TGTGCCAGCAGCAAAAAGGACCGGCGGTCTCACAATGAGCAGTTCTTC.

The chain couples TRBV6-9 to TRBJ1-2, with unresolved D. V shed 3 bases and J shed 3 bases, with 11 bases lying between them. The CDR3 length is 14 residues. The V gene's germline CDR1 is MNHGY and CDR2 SVAAGI. The CDR3 here is CASSYAVGDYGYTF. The CDR3 DNA reads as TGTGCCAGCAGTTACGCGGTGGGCGACTATGGCTACACCTTC.

The chain uses TRBV7-2 and TRBJ2-1; 10 nucleotides match TRBD2. The V gene's germline CDR1 is SGHTA and CDR2 FQGNSA. The V gene end was trimmed by 1 base and the J gene end by 9 bases; junction bases not matched to a gene: 6. The CDR3 is made up of 15 amino acids. CDR3 sequence (DNA): TGTGCCAGCAGCTTAGGTCTAGCGGGAGTTGGTGAGCAGTTCTTC. It translates to CASSLGLAGVGEQFF.

This sequence joins TRBV2 and TRBJ2-1, with TRBD2 identical over 11 bases. V trimming: 4 bases; J trimming: 7 bases; junction bases outside the gene matches: 3. The germline CDR1 and CDR2 sequences are SNHLY and FYNNEI. This CDR3 spans 14 amino acids. The CDR3 nucleotides are TGTGCCAGCAGTGTAGCGGGAGGGCTGAATGAGCAGTTCTTC. It yields the protein CASSVAGGLNEQFF.

The rearrangement uses TRBV9 and TRBJ1-2; D unclear. CDR3 length: 16 residues. From germline, CDR1 is SGDLS and CDR2 YYNGEE. V was clipped by 3 bases and J by 8 bases, with 23 bases between them. The CDR3 nucleotides read TGTGCCAGCAGCGCCCAGGTTCGAGACACCCTCGGGGGCTACACCTTC. This encodes CASSAQVRDTLGGYTF.

The V gene is TRBV10-3, the J gene TRBJ2-3; 14 positions agree with TRBD2. The CDR3 is made up of 20 amino acids. V lost 2 bases, J lost 1 base, and 11 bases stayed unmatched. The germline V gene has CDR1 ENHRY and CDR2 SYGVKD. CDR3 sequence: CAISEPLHGTSGGGTDTQYF. The CDR3 coding sequence is TGTGCCATCAGTGAGCCTTTACATGGGACTAGCGGGGGAGGCACAGATACGCAGTATTTT.

DNA of the CDR3: TGTGCCAGCAGCTTTTACGGCTCCTTCTCCTACGAGCAGTACTTC. Residues: CASSFYGSFSYEQYF. The rearrangement joins TRBV5-6 to TRBJ2-7; D remains unclear. Trimming took 2 bases from V and 0 from J, leaving 12 bases between them. Germline values: CDR1 SGHDT, CDR2 YYEEEE. The CDR3 is 15 residues long.

V usage is TRBV19 and J usage is TRBJ2-3, with TRBD1 matching over 8 bases. The CDR3 has 13 amino acids. Germline CDR1 LNHDA, CDR2 SQIVND (reference sequence). The trim removed 9 bases at V and 2 bases at J, leaving 4 bases unmatched. CDR3 DNA sequence: TGTGCCAGCACGGGACAGGACACAGATACGCAGTATTTT. It specifies CASTGQDTDTQYF.

This chain connects TRBV4-1 to TRBJ2-7; possibly TRBD1 or TRBD2 for D (5 bases each). V was cut by 0 bases and J by 12 bases, with 15 bases left in between. Germline V gene lookup returns CDR1 MGHRA and CDR2 YSYEKL. The CDR3 is 13 amino acids. The CDR3 sequence is CASSQDPALGTYF. The CDR3 coding sequence is TGCGCCAGCAGCCAAGATCCCGCCCTGGGGACGTACTTC.

This chain joins TRBV27 and TRBJ2-1; D perhaps matches TRBD2 (5 bases). Per germline, CDR1 MNHEY and CDR2 SMNVEV (reference sequence). This CDR3 contains 15 residues. Trimming took 8 bases from V and 5 from J, leaving 19 bases between them. CDR3 protein: CASEPGLGSHNEQFF. The CDR3 region has the DNA TGTGCCAGCGAACCCGGGCTAGGGAGCCACAATGAGCAGTTCTTC.

The V and J genes are TRBV21-1 and TRBJ2-3. TRBV21-1 is shown as a pseudogene. The CDR3 totals 15 residues. This chain's CDR3 is CASSKGTESTDTQYF. In nucleotides, the CDR3 is TGTGCCAGCAGCAAGGGGACGGAAAGCACAGATACGCAGTATTTT.

The V and J genes are TRBV29-1 and TRBJ1-3; 9 nucleotides match TRBD1. V lost 7 bases, J lost 6 bases, and 7 bases stayed unmatched. CDR3 length equals 13 residues. Germline lookup yields CDR1 SQVTM and CDR2 ANQGSEA. The DNA for the CDR3 is TGCAGCGCAACTAACAGGGGGCAAAACACCATATATTTT. Protein product: CSATNRGQNTIYF.

The CDR3 sequence is CASSFGTGGHEQYF. The CDR3 DNA sequence: TGTGCCAGCAGCTTTGGGACAGGGGGCCACGAGCAGTACTTC. V and J are TRBV11-2 and TRBJ2-7; 12 bases map to TRBD1. CDR3 size: 14 residues. J gave up 5 bases and V 3 bases, and 2 bases lay outside the gene matches. CDR1 and CDR2 (germline): SGHAT, FQNNGV. Using reference TRBV11-2 and TRBJ2-7 for the parts outside the CDR3, the full variable domain is EAGVAQSPRYKIIEKRQSVAFWCNPISGHATLYWYQQILGQGPKLLIQFQNNGVVDDSQLPKDRFSAERLKGVDSTLKIQPAKLEDSAVYLCASSFGTGGHEQYFGPGTRLTVT.

The chain links TRBV7-8 to TRBJ1-1; 7 nucleotides agree with TRBD1. V lost 7 bases and J lost 3; bases outside the gene matches: 20. Germline loops: CDR1 SGHVS, CDR2 FQNEAQ. This CDR3 spans 18 amino acids. The chain's CDR3 is CASTKFPPNRGLDTEAFF. CDR3 bases: TGTGCCAGCACCAAATTCCCCCCCAACAGGGGTCTTGACACTGAAGCTTTCTTT.

This chain connects TRBV6-1 to TRBJ1-1; the D gene is possibly TRBD1 (6 bases). Germline CDR1 and CDR2: MNHNS and SASEGT. The CDR3 is 14 amino acids. V was clipped by 4 bases and J by 2 bases, with 11 bases between them. CDR3 residues: CASSGRQANTEAFF. Written as DNA, the CDR3 is TGTGCCAGCAGTGGTAGACAGGCCAACACTGAAGCTTTCTTT.

J is TRBJ2-3 and V is TRBV11-2, with 14 bases lining up with TRBD2. Germline lookup yields CDR1 SGHAT and CDR2 FQNNGV. V lost 5 bases, J lost 1 base, and 11 bases stayed unmatched. The length of the CDR3 is 19 residues. Written as DNA, the CDR3 is TGTGCCAGCAGCCCTCCCTTGGGACTAGCGGGAGTAGGCACAGATACGCAGTATTTT. This codes for CASSPPLGLAGVGTDTQYF.

The chain employs TRBV7-2 and TRBJ1-2; no definite D call. The CDR3 is 13 amino acids. CDR1 is SGHTA and CDR2 is FQGNSA in the germline V gene. V was shortened by 5 bases and J by 0 bases, with 7 bases between the two germline ends. The CDR3 reads CASSRRTNYGYTF. CDR3 DNA: TGTGCCAGCAGCCGACGGACTAACTATGGCTACACCTTC.

CDR3 in amino acids: CAWSLAGEGTGQFF. The CDR3 DNA is TGTGCCTGGAGCCTAGCGGGAGAAGGTACTGGGCAGTTCTTC. This chain uses TRBV30 with TRBJ2-1; the match to TRBD2 covers 10 bases. The CDR3 runs to 14 residues. Germline V CDR1 and CDR2: GTSNPN, SVGIG (reference sequence). V gave up 3 bases and J gave up 12 bases; unmatched junction bases: 11.

The chain employs TRBV9 and TRBJ2-1, with D unresolved. Trimming removed 4 bases at V and 5 bases at J, with 10 bases between. The germline V gene has CDR1 SGDLS and CDR2 YYNGEE. This CDR3 has 13 amino acids. CDR3: CASSQTHNNEQFF. The CDR3 DNA reads as TGTGCCAGCAGCCAGACACATAACAATGAGCAGTTCTTC.